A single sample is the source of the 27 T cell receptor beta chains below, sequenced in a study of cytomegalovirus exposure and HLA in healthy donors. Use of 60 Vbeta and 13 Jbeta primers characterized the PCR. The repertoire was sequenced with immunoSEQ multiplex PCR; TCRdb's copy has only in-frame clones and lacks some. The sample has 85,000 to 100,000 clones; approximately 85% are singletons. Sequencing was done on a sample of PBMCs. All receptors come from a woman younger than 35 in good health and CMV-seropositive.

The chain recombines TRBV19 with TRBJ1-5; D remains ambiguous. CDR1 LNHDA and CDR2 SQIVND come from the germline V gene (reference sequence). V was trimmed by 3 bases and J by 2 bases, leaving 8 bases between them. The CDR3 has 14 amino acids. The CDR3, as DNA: TGTGCCAGTAGTATCATCGGGGGCAATCAGCCCCAGCATTTT. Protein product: CASSIIGGNQPQHF.

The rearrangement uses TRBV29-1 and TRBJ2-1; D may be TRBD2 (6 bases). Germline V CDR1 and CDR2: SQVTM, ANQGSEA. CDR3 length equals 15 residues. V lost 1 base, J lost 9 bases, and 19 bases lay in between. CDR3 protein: CSVEGRAHSEGEQFF. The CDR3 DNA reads TGCAGCGTTGAAGGGAGGGCACACTCCGAGGGTGAGCAGTTCTTC.

For the CDR3, the DNA is TGTGCCAGCAGCTTGGTAGCGGGAGACGGGGAGCAGTTCTTC. Amino acid sequence: CASSLVAGDGEQFF. This sequence joins TRBV7-6 and TRBJ2-1; 9 nucleotides agree with TRBD2. Germline lookup yields CDR1 SGHVS and CDR2 FNYEAQ. The CDR3 has 14 residues. J was trimmed by 10 bases and V by 3 bases; bases with no gene match: 7.

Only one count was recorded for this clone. This chain's CDR3 is CSAEAGTDTQYF. Written as DNA, the CDR3 is TGCAGCGCGGAGGCGGGCACAGATACGCAGTATTTT. This chain links TRBV29-1 with TRBJ2-3; D may be TRBD2 (5 bases). The CDR3 length is 12 residues. Trimming pared 7 bases from V and 1 base from J, leaving 9 bases between. CDR1 SQVTM and CDR2 ANQGSEA come from the germline V gene.

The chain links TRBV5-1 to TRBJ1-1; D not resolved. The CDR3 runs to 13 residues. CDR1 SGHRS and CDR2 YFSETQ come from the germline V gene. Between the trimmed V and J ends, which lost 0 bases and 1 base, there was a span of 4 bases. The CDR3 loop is CASSLEQNTEAFF. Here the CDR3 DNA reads TGCGCCAGCAGCTTGGAACAGAACACTGAAGCTTTCTTT.

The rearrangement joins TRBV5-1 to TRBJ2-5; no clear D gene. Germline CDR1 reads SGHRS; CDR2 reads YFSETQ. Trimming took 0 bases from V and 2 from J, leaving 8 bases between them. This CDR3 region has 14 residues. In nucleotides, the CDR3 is TGCGCCAGCAGCTTGGATGGAGCTCAAGAGACCCAGTACTTC. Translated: CASSLDGAQETQYF.

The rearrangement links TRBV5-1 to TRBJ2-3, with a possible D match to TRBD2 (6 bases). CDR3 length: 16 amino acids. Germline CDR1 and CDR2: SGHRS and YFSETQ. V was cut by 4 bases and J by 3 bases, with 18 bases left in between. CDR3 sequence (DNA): TGCGCCAGCAGCATTGAGGCGGCGCTAGCGACAGATACGCAGTATTTT. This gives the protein CASSIEAALATDTQYF. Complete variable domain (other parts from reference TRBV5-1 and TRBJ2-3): KAGVTQTPRYLIKTRGQQVTLSCSPISGHRSVSWYQQTPGQGLQFLFEYFSETQRNKGNFPGRFSGRQFSNSRSEMNVSTLELGDSALYLCASSIEAALATDTQYFGPGTRLTVL.

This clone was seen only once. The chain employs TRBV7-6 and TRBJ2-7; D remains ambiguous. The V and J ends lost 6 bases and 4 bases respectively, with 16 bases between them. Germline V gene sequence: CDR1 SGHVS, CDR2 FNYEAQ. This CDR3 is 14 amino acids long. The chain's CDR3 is CASSPRLGGYEQYF. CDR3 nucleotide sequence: TGTGCCAGCAGTCCTAGACTGGGTGGGTACGAGCAGTACTTC.

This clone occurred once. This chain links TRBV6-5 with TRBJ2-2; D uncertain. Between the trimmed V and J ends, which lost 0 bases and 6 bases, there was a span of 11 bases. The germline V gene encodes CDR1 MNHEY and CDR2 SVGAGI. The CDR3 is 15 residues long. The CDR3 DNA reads TGTGCCAGCAGTTACTCCGTGACATTGCCCGGGGAGCTGTTTTTT. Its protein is CASSYSVTLPGELFF.

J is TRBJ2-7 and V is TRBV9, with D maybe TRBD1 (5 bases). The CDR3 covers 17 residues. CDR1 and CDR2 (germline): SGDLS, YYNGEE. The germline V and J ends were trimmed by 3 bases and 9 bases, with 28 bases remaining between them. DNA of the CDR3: TGTGCCAGCAGCGGTCCCCCTCGAGAATCAGGGCATACGGGGCAGTACTTC. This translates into CASSGPPRESGHTGQYF.

The CDR3 loop reads CASSDRTGRKETQYF. CDR3 bases: TGTGCCAGCAGTGATAGGACAGGGCGGAAGGAGACCCAGTACTTC. The chain is built from TRBV11-2 and TRBJ2-5; TRBD1 agrees at 8 bases. The CDR3 has 15 amino acids. The germline gives CDR1 SGHAT, CDR2 FQNNGV. Unmatched junction bases numbered 11, after V lost 6 bases and J lost 5 bases.

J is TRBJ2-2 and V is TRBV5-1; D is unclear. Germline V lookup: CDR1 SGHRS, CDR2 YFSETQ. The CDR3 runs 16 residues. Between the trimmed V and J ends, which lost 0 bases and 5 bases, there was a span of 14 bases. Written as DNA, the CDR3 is TGCGCCAGCAGCTTGGCCGGTGAACCGATGACCGGGGAGCTGTTTTTT. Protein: CASSLAGEPMTGELFF.

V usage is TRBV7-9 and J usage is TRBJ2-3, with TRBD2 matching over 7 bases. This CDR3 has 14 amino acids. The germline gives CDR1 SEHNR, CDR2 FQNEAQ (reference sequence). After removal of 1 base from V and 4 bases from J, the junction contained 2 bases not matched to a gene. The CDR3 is CASSLGAGADTQYF. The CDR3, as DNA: TGTGCCAGCAGCTTAGGGGCGGGGGCAGATACGCAGTATTTT. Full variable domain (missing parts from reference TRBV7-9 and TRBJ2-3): DTGVSQNPRHKITKRGQNVTFRCDPISEHNRLYWYRQTLGQGPEFLTYFQNEAQLEKSRLLSDRFSAERPKGSFSTLEIQRTEQGDSAMYLCASSLGAGADTQYFGPGTRLTVL.

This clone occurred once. The CDR3 nucleotides are TGCGCCAGCAGCTTGGAGTCGGACTATGGCTACACCTTC. Its protein is CASSLESDYGYTF. V usage is TRBV5-1 and J usage is TRBJ1-2; D is undetermined. The CDR3 runs 13 residues. CDR1 is SGHRS, CDR2 YFSETQ, per germline. The V end was cut by 0 bases, the J end by 3 bases, with 6 bases between.

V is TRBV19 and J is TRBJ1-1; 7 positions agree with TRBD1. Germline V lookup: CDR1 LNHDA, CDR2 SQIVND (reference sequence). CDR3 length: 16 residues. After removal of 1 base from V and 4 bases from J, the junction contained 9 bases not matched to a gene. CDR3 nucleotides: TGTGCCAGTAGTATAGGGGACAGCGTCGGTCGCACTGAAGCTTTCTTT. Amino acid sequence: CASSIGDSVGRTEAFF.

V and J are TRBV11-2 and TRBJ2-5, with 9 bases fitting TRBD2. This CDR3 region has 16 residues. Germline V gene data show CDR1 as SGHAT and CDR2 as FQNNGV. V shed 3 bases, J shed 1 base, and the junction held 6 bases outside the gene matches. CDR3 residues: CASSLGGRAFQETQYF. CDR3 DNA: TGTGCCAGCAGCTTGGGCGGGAGGGCCTTCCAAGAGACCCAGTACTTC. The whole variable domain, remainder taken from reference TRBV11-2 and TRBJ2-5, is EAGVAQSPRYKIIEKRQSVAFWCNPISGHATLYWYQQILGQGPKLLIQFQNNGVVDDSQLPKDRFSAERLKGVDSTLKIQPAKLEDSAVYLCASSLGGRAFQETQYFGPGTRLLVL.

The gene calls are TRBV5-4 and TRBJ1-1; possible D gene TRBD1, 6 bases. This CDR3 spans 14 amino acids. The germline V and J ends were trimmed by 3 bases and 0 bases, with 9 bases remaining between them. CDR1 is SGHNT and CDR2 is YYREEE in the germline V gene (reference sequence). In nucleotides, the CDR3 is TGTGCCAGCAGCTCCCGGGACATGAACACTGAAGCTTTCTTT. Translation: CASSSRDMNTEAFF.

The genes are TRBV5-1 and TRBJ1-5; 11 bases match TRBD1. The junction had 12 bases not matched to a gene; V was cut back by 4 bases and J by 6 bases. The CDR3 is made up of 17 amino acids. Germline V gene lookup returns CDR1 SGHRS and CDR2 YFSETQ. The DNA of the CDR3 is TGCGCCAGCAGCCTAGGGTATGGACAGGGGGCGAGTCAGCCCCAGCATTTT. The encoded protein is CASSLGYGQGASQPQHF.

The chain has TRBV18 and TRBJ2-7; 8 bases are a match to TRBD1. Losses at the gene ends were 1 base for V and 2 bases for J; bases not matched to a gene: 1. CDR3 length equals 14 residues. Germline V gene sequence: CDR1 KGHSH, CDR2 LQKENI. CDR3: CASSPQQGAYEQYF. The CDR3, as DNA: TGTGCCAGCTCACCACAACAGGGGGCCTACGAGCAGTACTTC. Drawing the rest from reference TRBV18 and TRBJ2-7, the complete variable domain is NAGVMQNPRHLVRRRGQEARLRCSPMKGHSHVYWYRQLPEEGLKFMVYLQKENIIDESGMPKERFSAEFPKEGPSILRIQQVVRGDSAAYFCASSPQQGAYEQYFGPGTRLTVT.

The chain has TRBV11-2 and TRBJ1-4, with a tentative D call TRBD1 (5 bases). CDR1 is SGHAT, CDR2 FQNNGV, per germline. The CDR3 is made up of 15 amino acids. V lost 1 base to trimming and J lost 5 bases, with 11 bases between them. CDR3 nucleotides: TGTGCCAGCAGCTTAGTCGGGGGGAGGAATGAAAAACTGTTTTTT. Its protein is CASSLVGGRNEKLFF.

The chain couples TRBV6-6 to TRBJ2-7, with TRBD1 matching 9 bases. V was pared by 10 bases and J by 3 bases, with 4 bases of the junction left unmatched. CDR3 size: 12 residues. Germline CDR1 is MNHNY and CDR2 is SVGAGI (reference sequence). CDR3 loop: CATRDRVYEQYF. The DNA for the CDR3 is TGTGCCACCAGGGACAGGGTCTACGAGCAGTACTTC.

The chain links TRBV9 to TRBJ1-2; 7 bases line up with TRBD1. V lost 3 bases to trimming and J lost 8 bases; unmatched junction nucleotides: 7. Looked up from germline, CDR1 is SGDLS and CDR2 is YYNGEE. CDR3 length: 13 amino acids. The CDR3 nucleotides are TGTGCCAGCAGCGGCGACAGGGTCGGGGGCTACACCTTC. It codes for CASSGDRVGGYTF. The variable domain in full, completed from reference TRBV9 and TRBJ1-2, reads DSGVTQTPKHLITATGQRVTLRCSPRSGDLSVYWYQQSLDQGLQFLIQYYNGEERAKGNILERFSAQQFPDLHSELNLSSLELGDSALYFCASSGDRVGGYTFGSGTRLTVV.

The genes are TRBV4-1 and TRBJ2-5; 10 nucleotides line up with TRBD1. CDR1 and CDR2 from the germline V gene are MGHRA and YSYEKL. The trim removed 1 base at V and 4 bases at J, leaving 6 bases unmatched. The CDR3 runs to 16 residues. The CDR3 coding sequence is TGCGCCAGCAGCCAAGTGTGGACAGGGGGAGTAGAGACCCAGTACTTC. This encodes CASSQVWTGGVETQYF.

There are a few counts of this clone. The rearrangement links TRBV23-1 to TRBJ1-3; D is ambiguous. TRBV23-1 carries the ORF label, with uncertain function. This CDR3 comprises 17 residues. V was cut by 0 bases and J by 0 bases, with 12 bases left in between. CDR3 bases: TGCGCCAGCAGTCAATCGTGGCAGAACCACTCTGGAAACACCATATATTTT. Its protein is CASSQSWQNHSGNTIYF.

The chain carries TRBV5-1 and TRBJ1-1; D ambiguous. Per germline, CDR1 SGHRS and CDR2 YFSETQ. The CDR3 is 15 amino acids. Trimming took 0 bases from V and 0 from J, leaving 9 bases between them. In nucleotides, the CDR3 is TGCGCCAGCAGCTTGGGTAACCAGGTGAACACTGAAGCTTTCTTT. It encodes CASSLGNQVNTEAFF.

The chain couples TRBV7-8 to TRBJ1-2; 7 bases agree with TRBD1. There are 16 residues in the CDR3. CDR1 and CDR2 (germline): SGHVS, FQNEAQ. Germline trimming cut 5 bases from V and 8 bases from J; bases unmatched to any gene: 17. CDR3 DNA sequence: TGTGCCAGCAGCAGCCCACAGGGGTCGACCCTGGTCGGCTACACCTTC. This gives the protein CASSSPQGSTLVGYTF.

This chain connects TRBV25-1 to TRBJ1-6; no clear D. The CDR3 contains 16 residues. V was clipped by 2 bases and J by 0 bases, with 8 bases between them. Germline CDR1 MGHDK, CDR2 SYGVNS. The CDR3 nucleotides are TGTGCCAGCAGTGAAATCGGGAGCTCCTATAATTCACCCCTCCACTTT. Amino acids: CASSEIGSSYNSPLHF.